This T cell receptor beta chain was sequenced for a study of shared clonotypes between healthy human individuals. As for the study in general: The composition of the donors was a couple of women and a few men aged 18 to 49.

The naive CD8 population came from CD45RO-negative cells selected for CCR7, without terminally differentiated effector memory CD45RA+ cells. Sequenced by immunoSEQ multiplex PCR; TCRdb stores in-frame clones only, minus some. The sample includes about 870,000 clones, 80% to 95% of them seen just once. Study-wide results and caveats: Relative to clonotypes present in all four donors, those not shared had lower generation probabilities.

To note about this clone: As yet, its antigen is unknown.

The V gene lost 6 bases and the J gene lost 4 bases, with 14 bases spanning the gap. Germline lookup yields CDR1 MNHEY and CDR2 SMNVEV (reference sequence). The CDR3 is 14 residues long. The chain combines TRBV27 with TRBJ2-3; unclear D gene. The receptor comes from a man aged 25-40 years in good health. Sequenced sample: naive CD8+ T cells sorted from blood. The CDR3 sequence is CASRSYYPADTQYF. CDR3 DNA sequence: TGTGCCAGCAGGTCCTATTATCCGGCAGATACGCAGTATTTT.